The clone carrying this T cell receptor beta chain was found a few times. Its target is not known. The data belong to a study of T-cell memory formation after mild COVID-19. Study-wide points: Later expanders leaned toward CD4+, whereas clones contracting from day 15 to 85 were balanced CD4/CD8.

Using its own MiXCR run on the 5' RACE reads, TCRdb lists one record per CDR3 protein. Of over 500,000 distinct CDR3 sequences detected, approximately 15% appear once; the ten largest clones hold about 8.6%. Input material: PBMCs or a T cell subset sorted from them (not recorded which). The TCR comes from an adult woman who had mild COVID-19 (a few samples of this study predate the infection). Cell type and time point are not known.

CDR3 protein: CASSLFQDNEQFF. CDR3 coding DNA: TGTGCCAGCAGCTTGTTTCAAGACAATGAGCAGTTCTTC. The chain has TRBV5-5 and TRBJ2-1, with D unresolved. The CDR3 extends over 13 amino acids. Germline V CDR1 and CDR2: SGHKS, YYEKEE (reference sequence). The ends were cut back, 1 base at V and 5 bases at J, with 7 bases in the middle.